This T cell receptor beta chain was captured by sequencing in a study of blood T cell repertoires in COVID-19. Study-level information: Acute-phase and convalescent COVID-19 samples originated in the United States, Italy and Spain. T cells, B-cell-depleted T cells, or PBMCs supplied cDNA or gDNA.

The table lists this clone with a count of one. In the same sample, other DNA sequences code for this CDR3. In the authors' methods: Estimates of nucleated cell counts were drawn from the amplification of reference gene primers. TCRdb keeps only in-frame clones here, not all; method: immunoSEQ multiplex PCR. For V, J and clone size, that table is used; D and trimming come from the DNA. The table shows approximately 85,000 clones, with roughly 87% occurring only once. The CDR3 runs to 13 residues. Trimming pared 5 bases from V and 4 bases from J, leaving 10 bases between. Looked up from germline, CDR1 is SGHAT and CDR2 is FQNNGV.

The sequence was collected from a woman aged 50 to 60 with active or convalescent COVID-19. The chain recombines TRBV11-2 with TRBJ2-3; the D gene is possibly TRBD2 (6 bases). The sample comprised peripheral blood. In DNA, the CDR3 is TGTGCCAGCAGCCGGGCGGGGCCAGATACGCAGTATTTT. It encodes CASSRAGPDTQYF.